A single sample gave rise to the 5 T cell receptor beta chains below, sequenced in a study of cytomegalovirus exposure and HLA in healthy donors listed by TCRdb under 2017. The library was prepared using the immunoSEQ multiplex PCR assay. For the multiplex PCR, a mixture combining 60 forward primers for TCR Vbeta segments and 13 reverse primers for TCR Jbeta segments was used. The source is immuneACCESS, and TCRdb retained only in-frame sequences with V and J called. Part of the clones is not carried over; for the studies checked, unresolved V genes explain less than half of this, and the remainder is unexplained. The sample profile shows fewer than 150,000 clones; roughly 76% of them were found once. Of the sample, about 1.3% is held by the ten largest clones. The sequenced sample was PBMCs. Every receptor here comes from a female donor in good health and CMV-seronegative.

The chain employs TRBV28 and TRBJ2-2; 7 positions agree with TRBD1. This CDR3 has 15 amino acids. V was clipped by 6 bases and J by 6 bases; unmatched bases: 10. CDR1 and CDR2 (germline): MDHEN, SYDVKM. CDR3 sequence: CASRDGTDYAGELFF. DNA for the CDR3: TGTGCCAGCAGAGATGGGACAGATTATGCCGGGGAGCTGTTTTTT.

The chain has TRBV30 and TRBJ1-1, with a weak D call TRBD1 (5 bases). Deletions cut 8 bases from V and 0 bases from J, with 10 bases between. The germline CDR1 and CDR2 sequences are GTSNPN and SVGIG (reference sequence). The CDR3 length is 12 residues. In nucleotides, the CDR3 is TGTGCCAGTTCAGGGTTGAACACTGAAGCTTTCTTT. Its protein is CASSGLNTEAFF.

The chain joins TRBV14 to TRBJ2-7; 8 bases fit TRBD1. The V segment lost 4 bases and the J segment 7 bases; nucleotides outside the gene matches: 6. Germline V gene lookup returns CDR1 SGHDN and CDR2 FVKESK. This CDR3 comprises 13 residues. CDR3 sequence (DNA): TGTGCCAGCAGCCCAGACAGGGGTCTGGAGCAGTACTTC. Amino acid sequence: CASSPDRGLEQYF.

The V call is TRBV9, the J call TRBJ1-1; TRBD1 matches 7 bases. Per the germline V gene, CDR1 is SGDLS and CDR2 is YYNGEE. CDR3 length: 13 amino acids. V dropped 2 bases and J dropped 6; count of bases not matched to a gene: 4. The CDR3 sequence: CASSVDRDAEAFF. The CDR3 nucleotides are TGTGCCAGCAGCGTCGACAGGGACGCTGAAGCTTTCTTT.

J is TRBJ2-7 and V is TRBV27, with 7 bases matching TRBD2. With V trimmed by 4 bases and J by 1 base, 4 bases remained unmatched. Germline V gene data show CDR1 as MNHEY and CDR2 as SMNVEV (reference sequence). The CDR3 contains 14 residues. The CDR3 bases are TGTGCCAGCAGTTCTGGACTAGTATCCTACGAGCAGTACTTC. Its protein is CASSSGLVSYEQYF.